The 13 T cell receptor beta chains presented below share a single source sample, sequenced in a study of blood T cell repertoires in COVID-19. TCRdb keeps only in-frame clones here, not all; method: immunoSEQ multiplex PCR. The sample yields 300,000 to 400,000 clones, more than 70% seen once. The sample comprised PBMCs or T cells enriched from blood (not recorded which). All receptors come from a woman younger than 35 who had recovered from COVID-19.

This clone was observed a few times. The chain has TRBV2 and TRBJ1-6; 7 nucleotides agree with TRBD1. Germline V gives CDR1 SNHLY, CDR2 FYNNEI. V was clipped by 4 bases and J by 6 bases; unmatched bases: 9. CDR3 length: 16 amino acids. The CDR3, as DNA: TGTGCCAGCAGTGCCGACAGGGCGAGGGGTAATTCACCCCTCCACTTT. Translation gives CASSADRARGNSPLHF.

Here the CDR3 reads CASSYQFDQPQHF. The CDR3 nucleotides are TGTGCCAGCAGTTATCAGTTCGATCAGCCCCAGCATTTT. The chain is built from TRBV6-5 and TRBJ1-5, with D hard to call. This CDR3 has 13 residues. V lost 3 bases to trimming and J lost 5 bases, with 8 bases between them. CDR1 MNHEY and CDR2 SVGAGI come from the germline V gene.

V and J are TRBV6-1 and TRBJ2-2, with TRBD1 as a possible D gene (6 bases). This CDR3 region has 16 residues. Germline V lookup: CDR1 MNHNS, CDR2 SASEGT. V dropped 4 bases and J dropped 0 bases, with 12 bases sitting between them. The CDR3 region is CASSASGTTNTGELFF. The CDR3 DNA reads as TGTGCCAGCAGTGCCTCCGGGACAACGAACACCGGGGAGCTGTTTTTT.

The chain couples TRBV19 to TRBJ1-5; 9 bases are a match to TRBD1. Losses at the gene ends were 4 bases for V and 3 bases for J; bases not matched to a gene: 10. Germline-derived CDR1 and CDR2 are LNHDA and SQIVND (reference sequence). The CDR3 is 17 residues long. In DNA form, the CDR3 reads TGTGCCAGTAGTACAGAACAGGGGGCCTGGGACAATCAGCCCCAGCATTTT. As protein: CASSTEQGAWDNQPQHF. Using reference TRBV19 and TRBJ1-5 for the parts outside the CDR3, the full variable domain is DGGITQSPKYLFRKEGQNVTLSCEQNLNHDAMYWYRQDPGQGLRLIYYSQIVNDFQKGDIAEGYSVSREKKESFPLTVTSAQKNPTAFYLCASSTEQGAWDNQPQHFGDGTRLSIL.

In the case of this clone: Distinct nucleotide sequences in the sample also encode this CDR3. The genes are TRBV27 and TRBJ2-7; 8 positions match TRBD1. CDR1 is MNHEY, CDR2 SMNVEV, per germline (reference sequence). J lost 1 base, V lost 3 bases, and 5 bases had no gene match. The CDR3 length is 15 residues. The CDR3 DNA reads as TGTGCCAGCAGTTTTTCAGGGGGCTCATCCTACGAGCAGTACTTC. This gives the protein CASSFSGGSSYEQYF.

The rearrangement links TRBV6-5 to TRBJ2-5; the match to TRBD2 covers 7 bases. The ends lost 5 bases at V and 3 bases at J; junction bases unmatched: 3. Germline CDR1 MNHEY, CDR2 SVGAGI. The CDR3 contains 13 residues. This CDR3 reads CASSRGLKETQYF. The CDR3 DNA reads TGTGCCAGCAGTAGGGGACTAAAAGAGACCCAGTACTTC.

V and J are TRBV30 and TRBJ2-5; 9 bases agree with TRBD2. This CDR3 comprises 16 residues. Germline V gene lookup returns CDR1 GTSNPN and CDR2 SVGIG (reference sequence). The V segment lost 0 bases and the J segment 1 base; nucleotides outside the gene matches: 6. CDR3 residues: CAWSVTLAGSQETQYF. Written as DNA, the CDR3 is TGTGCCTGGAGTGTTACCCTAGCGGGGAGCCAAGAGACCCAGTACTTC.

CDR3 DNA sequence: TGTGCCAGCAGGCGACAGGGGGCAAATCAGCCCCAGCATTTT. Its translation is CASRRQGANQPQHF. The chain uses TRBV6-5 and TRBJ1-5, with 10 bases aligning to TRBD1. This CDR3 spans 14 amino acids. The trim removed 6 bases at V and 4 bases at J, leaving 3 bases unmatched. CDR1 MNHEY and CDR2 SVGAGI come from the germline V gene.

This clone appeared once. The sample carries other DNA sequences with the same CDR3. The chain joins TRBV6-5 to TRBJ2-1, with D perhaps TRBD2 (6 bases). The CDR3 has 13 residues. Trimming removed 4 bases from V and 4 bases from J, with 8 bases in between. Germline CDR1 and CDR2: MNHEY and SVGAGI. The CDR3 DNA reads TGTGCCAGCAGTTCGGGGGTATACAATGAGCAGTTCTTC. It encodes CASSSGVYNEQFF.

V is TRBV27 and J is TRBJ2-1; 7 nucleotides agree with TRBD2. V was pared by 9 bases and J by 0 bases, with 2 bases of the junction left unmatched. Germline values: CDR1 MNHEY, CDR2 SMNVEV (reference sequence). The CDR3 sequence is 13 residues long. This chain's CDR3 is CASRGGSYNEQFF. The CDR3 nucleotides are TGTGCCAGTCGCGGGGGCTCCTACAATGAGCAGTTCTTC.

The chain combines TRBV9 with TRBJ1-3; D remains ambiguous. Germline V CDR1 and CDR2: SGDLS, YYNGEE. This CDR3 has 12 residues. V was shortened by 5 bases and J by 0 bases, with 3 bases between the two germline ends. CDR3 protein: CASRSSGNTIYF. The CDR3 bases are TGTGCCAGCAGGAGCTCTGGAAACACCATATATTTT.

This clone was detected only once. The V call is TRBV4-2, the J call TRBJ2-1; D unclear. CDR1 and CDR2 (germline): LGHNA, YNFKEQ. The CDR3 has 16 amino acids. V was clipped by 6 bases and J by 0 bases, with 15 bases between them. The DNA of the CDR3 is TGTGCCAGCAGGTCTAACGCGTTTAGCTCCTACAATGAGCAGTTCTTC. It encodes CASRSNAFSSYNEQFF.

This clone has only a few counts. This chain links TRBV6-5 with TRBJ1-1, with 8 bases matching TRBD1. Unmatched junction bases numbered 10, after V lost 10 bases and J lost 0 bases. The CDR3 is made up of 15 amino acids. Looked up from germline, CDR1 is MNHEY and CDR2 is SVGAGI. The CDR3 here is CATMAHRGVNTEAFF. The CDR3 DNA sequence: TGTGCCACCATGGCTCACAGGGGGGTGAACACTGAAGCTTTCTTT.